The subject of this entry is one TCR beta chain. The data belong to a study of T cell changes during pregnancy in multiple sclerosis. Clones were sequenced by immunoSEQ multiplex PCR, and TCRdb holds only the in-frame ones, with some missing. The data contain around 88,000 clones, almost 95% of them singletons. Trimming cost V 5 bases and J 5 bases, with 13 bases left between them. Germline V gene data show CDR1 as MDHEN and CDR2 as SYDVKM. This CDR3 has 13 residues. This sequence joins TRBV28 and TRBJ2-7; tentative D call: TRBD2 (5 bases). This specimen consisted of peripheral blood, obtained in the first trimester of pregnancy. The sequence was collected from a female donor with multiple sclerosis, enrolled in a pregnancy study. The CDR3 here is CASSILSADEQYF. The CDR3 nucleotides read TGTGCCAGCAGTATACTTAGCGCGGACGAGCAGTACTTC.